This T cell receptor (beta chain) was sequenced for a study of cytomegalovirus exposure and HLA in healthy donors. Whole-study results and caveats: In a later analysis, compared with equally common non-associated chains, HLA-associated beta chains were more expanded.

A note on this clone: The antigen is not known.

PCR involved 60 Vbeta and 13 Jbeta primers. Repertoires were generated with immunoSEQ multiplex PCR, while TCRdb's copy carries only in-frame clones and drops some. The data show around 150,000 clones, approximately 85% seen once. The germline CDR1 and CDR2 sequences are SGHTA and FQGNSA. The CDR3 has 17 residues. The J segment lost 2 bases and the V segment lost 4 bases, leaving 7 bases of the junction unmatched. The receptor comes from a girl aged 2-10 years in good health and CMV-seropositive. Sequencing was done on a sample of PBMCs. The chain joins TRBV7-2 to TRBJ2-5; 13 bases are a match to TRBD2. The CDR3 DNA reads TGTGCCAGCAGCTCGGGACTAGCGGGACTCTTTCAAGAGACCCAGTACTTC. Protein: CASSSGLAGLFQETQYF.